This TCR beta chain was obtained from a study of Graves' ophthalmopathy and Graves' hyperthyroidism (dated by TCRdb to 2017 to 2018). With regard to the full study: Peripheral blood was collected at initial diagnosis, before any treatment. The study used signatures of the TCR beta repertoire to tell Graves' ophthalmopathy apart from Graves' hyperthyroidism and to predict which patients would progress to ophthalmopathy. In total, 135 blood samples were TCR-sequenced: under 45 ophthalmopathy, some 75 hyperthyroidism and roughly 17 hyperthyroidism-to-ophthalmopathy patients. To explore V-J signatures that separate ophthalmopathy from hyperthyroidism, a discovery set of about 98 patients was enrolled, consisting of about 45 with ophthalmopathy and under 65 with stable hyperthyroidism. The independent validation cohort included about 20 hyperthyroidism patients plus 17 patients who later progressed from hyperthyroidism to ophthalmopathy. In a handful of hyperthyroidism patients, the T-cell repertoires found in thyroid tissue were compared with those found in blood. Following sample collection, hyperthyroidism patients were given methimazole at a starting dose of 30 mg daily, and ophthalmopathy patients were given high-dose intravenous methylprednisolone. The 75 to 100 discovery patients were randomly split 7:3 into training and test sets.

For repertoire sequencing, TCR beta CDR3 regions were amplified from RNA transcripts. HTBI primers and the Qiagen OneStep RT-PCR kit were used in a first-round RT-PCR, which was followed by a second-round multiplex PCR, size selection and purification. The libraries underwent paired-end sequencing with 100 bp reads on an Illumina HiSeq2000. Per the original workflow: Reads were processed with SOAPnuke, discarding reads with adapters, uncalled bases, mean Phred below 15, or no exact constant-primer or identifier match. COPE v1.2.5 was used to merge the high-quality paired reads. Unique nucleotide sequences were defined as clonotypes and aligned to IMGT TRB V, D and J references using MiTCR v1.1. Only V-J combinations with frequency above 0.0001 were analysed, covering over 99% of repertoires. A TCR clonal expansion and chaos score per V-J combination was defined as the ratio of F50 clonal expansion to chaos observed in the TCRdist matrix. Welch's t-statistics and random forest were used to narrow the features down to 13 V-J combinations, which were then fed into a naive Bayes classifier. The Morisita-Horn index was used to measure how similar the thyroid and blood repertoires were. TCRdb trimmed public reads at Q25 via fastp, called clones via MiXCR and kept in-frame beta chains. When rows share a CDR3 protein, they turn into one entry using the most common DNA and genes. Here the V and J calls rest on TCRdb's processing, not on the authors' analysis. The sample data list hundreds of thousands of distinct CDR3 sequences, and 20% to 25% of these were observed just once. Roughly 6.9% of the sample lies in the top ten.

The investigation overall reported the following: Ophthalmopathy was separated from stable hyperthyroidism by the 13-signature model with 85% to 90% sensitivity and 81.08% specificity in cross-validation and with 80%/75% in the test set. In validation, the model predicted ophthalmopathy progression with 70.59% sensitivity and roughly 72% specificity; 12 predicted patients were CT-confirmed with GO in a median of approximately 6.5 months. Most expanded thyroid clonotypes with a frequency above 0.001 also appeared in blood, which suggests that blood repertoires may reflect the immune response in the thyroid. Sample size was not predetermined statistically, and investigators were not blinded to group allocation.

This clonotype was recorded many times. Its binding antigen is unknown. Base-call qualities are not available, and no considerably larger clone is one nucleotide away. A patient counted as having stable hyperthyroidism if there was no progression to ophthalmopathy within 18 months of follow-up. Patients with hyperthyroidism were aged 18 to 65 years, had been newly diagnosed, and had a disease duration of less than 2 months. Patients were excluded if they had other autoimmune diseases, uncontrolled infections, pregnancy or lactation. Diagnosis was based on clinical symptoms, serum thyroxine, TRAb, thyroid ultrasound and orbital computed tomography. PBMCs were isolated from approximately 10 ml of fresh peripheral blood by Ficoll-Paque density gradient centrifugation. Total RNA was extracted with Trizol reagent and quality-checked on an Agilent 2100 Bioanalyzer. There are 15 amino acids in the CDR3, from cysteine to phenylalanine inclusive. The CDR3 DNA has 45 bases and is translated from base 1. Reading the germline V gene gives CDR1 MDHEN and CDR2 SYDVKM. Clipping removes 5 bases from V and 7 bases from J, with 12 as the unmatched junction base count.

The sample comprised peripheral blood. The V and J segments used are TRBV28 and TRBJ2-5; 8 junctional bases match TRBD2. This TCR derives from a woman under 30 with stable Graves' hyperthyroidism. Some clones in this sample may be carry-over from other donors' samples. Donor details come from another sample of the same person, matched by shared clones. At the DNA level, the sequence is TGTGCCAGCAGTCCCTTCGGGGGGGGCGCGGGGACCCAGTACTTC. Its translation reads: CASSPFGGGAGTQYF.